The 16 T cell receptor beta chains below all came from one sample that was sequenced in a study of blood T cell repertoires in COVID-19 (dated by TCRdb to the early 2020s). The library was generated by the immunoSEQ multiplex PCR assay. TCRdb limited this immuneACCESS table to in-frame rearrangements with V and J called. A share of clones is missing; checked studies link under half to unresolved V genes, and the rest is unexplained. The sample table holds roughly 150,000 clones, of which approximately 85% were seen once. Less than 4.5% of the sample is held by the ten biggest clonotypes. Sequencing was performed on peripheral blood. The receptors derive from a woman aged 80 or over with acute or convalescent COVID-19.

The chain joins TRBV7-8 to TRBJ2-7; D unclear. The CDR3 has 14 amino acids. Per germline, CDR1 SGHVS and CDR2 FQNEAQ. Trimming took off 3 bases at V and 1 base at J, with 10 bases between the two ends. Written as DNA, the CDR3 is TGTGCCAGCAGCTTGTCTGCCGGGTCCTACGAGCAGTACTTC. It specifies CASSLSAGSYEQYF.

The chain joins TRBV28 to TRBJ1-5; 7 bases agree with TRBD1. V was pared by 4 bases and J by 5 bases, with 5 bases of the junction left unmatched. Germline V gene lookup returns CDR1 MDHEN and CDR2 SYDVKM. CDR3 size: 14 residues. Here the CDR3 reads CASSWGDSYQPQHF. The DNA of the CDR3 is TGTGCCAGCAGTTGGGGGGACAGCTATCAGCCCCAGCATTTT.

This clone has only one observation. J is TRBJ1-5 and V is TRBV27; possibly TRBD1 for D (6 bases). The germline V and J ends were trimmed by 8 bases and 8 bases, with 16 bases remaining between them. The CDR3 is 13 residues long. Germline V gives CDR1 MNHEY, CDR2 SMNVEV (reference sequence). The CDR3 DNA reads TGTGCCAGCGGCACAGGGAGGGCGGAGCCCCAGCATTTT. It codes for CASGTGRAEPQHF.

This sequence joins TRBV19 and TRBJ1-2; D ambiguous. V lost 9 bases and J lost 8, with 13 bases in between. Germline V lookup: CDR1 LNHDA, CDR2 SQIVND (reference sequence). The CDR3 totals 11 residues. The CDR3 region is CARNGLRGYTF. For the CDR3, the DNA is TGTGCCAGGAACGGACTTAGGGGCTACACCTTC.

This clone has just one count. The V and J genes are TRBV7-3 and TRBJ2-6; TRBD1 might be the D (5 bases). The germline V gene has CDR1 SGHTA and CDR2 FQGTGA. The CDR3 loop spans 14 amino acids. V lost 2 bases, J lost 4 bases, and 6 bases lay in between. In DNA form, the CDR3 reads TGTGCCAGCAGCTTAGGGGCCGGGGCCAACGTCCTGACTTTC. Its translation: CASSLGAGANVLTF.

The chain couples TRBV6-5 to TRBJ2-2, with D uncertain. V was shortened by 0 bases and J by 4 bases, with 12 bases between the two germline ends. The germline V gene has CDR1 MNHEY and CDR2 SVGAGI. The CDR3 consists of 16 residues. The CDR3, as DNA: TGTGCCAGCAGTTACTCGACCTCTGGGCTCACCGGGGAGCTGTTTTTT. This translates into CASSYSTSGLTGELFF.

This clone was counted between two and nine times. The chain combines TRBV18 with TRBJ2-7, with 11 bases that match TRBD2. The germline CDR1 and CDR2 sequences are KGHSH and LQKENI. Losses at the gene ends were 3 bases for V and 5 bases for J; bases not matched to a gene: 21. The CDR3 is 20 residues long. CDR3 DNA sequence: TGTGCCAGCTCACCTAGACCCAAACACTTACTAGCGGGAGTCTTGGACGAGCAGTACTTC. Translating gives CASSPRPKHLLAGVLDEQYF.

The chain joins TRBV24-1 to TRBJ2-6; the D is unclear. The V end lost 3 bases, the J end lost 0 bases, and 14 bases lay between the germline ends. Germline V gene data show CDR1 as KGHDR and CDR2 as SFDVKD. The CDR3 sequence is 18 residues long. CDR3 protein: CATSDPLAPSSGANVLTF. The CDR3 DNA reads TGTGCCACCAGTGATCCCCTCGCCCCTAGCTCTGGGGCCAACGTCCTGACTTTC.

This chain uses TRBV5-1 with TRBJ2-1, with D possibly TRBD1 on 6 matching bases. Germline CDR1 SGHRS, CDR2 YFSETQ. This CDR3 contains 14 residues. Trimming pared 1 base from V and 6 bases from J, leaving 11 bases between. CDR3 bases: TGCGCCAGCAGCTTGAGAGGACAGTCCAATGAGCAGTTCTTC. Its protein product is CASSLRGQSNEQFF.

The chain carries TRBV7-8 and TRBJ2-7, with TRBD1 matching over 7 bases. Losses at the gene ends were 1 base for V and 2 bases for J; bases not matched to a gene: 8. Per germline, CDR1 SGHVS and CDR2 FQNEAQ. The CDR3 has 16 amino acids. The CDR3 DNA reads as TGTGCCAGCAGCTTAGAGTGGACAGGACCTACCTACGAGCAGTACTTC. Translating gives CASSLEWTGPTYEQYF.

The CDR3 sequence is CAISDPGQQETQYF. The DNA for the CDR3 is TGTGCCATCAGTGACCCGGGACAGCAAGAGACCCAGTACTTC. The chain links TRBV10-3 to TRBJ2-5; 7 bases are a match to TRBD1. The CDR3 length is 14 residues. Germline CDR1 is ENHRY and CDR2 is SYGVKD. V gave up 3 bases and J gave up 2 bases; unmatched junction bases: 3.

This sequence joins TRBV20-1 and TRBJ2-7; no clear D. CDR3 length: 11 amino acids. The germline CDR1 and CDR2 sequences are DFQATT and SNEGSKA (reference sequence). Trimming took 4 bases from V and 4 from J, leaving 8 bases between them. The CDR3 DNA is TGCAGTGCTACGGCCGGGTACGAGCAGTACTTC. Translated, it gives CSATAGYEQYF.

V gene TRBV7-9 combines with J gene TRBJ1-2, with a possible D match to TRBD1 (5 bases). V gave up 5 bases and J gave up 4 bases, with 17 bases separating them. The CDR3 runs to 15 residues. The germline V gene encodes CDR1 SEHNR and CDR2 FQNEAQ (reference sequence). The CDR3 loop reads CASSPMGGNFYGYTF. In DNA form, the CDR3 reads TGTGCCAGCAGCCCCATGGGGGGGAACTTCTATGGCTACACCTTC.

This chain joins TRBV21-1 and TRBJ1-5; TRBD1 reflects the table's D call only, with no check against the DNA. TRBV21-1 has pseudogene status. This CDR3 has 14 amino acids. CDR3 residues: CASSKGRINQPQHF. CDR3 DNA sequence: TGTGCCAGCAGCAAAGGCAGGATTAATCAGCCCCAGCATTTT.

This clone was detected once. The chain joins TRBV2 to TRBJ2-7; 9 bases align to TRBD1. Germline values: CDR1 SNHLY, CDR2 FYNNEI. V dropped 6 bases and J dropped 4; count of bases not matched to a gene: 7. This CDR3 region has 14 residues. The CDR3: CASSYGGTGYEQYF. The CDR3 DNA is TGTGCCAGCAGCTACGGCGGGACAGGGTACGAGCAGTACTTC. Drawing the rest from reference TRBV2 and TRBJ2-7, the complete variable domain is EPEVTQTPSHQVTQMGQEVILRCVPISNHLYFYWYRQILGQKVEFLVSFYNNEISEKSEIFDDQFSVERPDGSNFTLKIRSTKLEDSAMYFCASSYGGTGYEQYFGPGTRLTVT.

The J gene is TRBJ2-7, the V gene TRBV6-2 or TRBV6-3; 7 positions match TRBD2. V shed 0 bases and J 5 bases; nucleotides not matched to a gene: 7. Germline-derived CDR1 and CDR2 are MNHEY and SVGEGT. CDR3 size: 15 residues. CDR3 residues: CASSYSGRERDEQYF. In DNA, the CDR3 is TGTGCCAGCAGTTACTCGGGGCGGGAGAGGGACGAGCAGTACTTC.